This T cell receptor beta chain came from a study of response to subunit inactivated influenza vaccine. Germline V gene lookup returns CDR1 SGHTA and CDR2 FQGNSA. CDR3 size: 15 residues. With V trimmed by 3 bases and J by 0 bases, 5 bases remained unmatched. TCRdb called the RT-PCR reads again in MiXCR, with one record for every CDR3 protein. The table lists 700,000 to 800,000 distinct CDR3 sequences, roughly 18% of them singletons. In its sample, this clonotype was seen a few times. Its antigen is not identified. General study results and limits: T cells newly recruited by each seasonal influenza vaccination are few, the authors suggested.

The rearrangement uses TRBV7-2 and TRBJ2-7; 7 nucleotides line up with TRBD1. This clonotype originated in a man aged 45-65 years who received an inactivated influenza vaccine. The sequenced sample was PBMCs from blood, obtained roughly 5 days after vaccination. In DNA, the CDR3 is TGTGCCAGCAGCTTTGACAGGGCGCCCTCCTACGAGCAGTACTTC. Its translation: CASSFDRAPSYEQYF. The variable domain in full, completed from reference TRBV7-2 and TRBJ2-7, reads GAGVSQSPSNKVTEKGKDVELRCDPISGHTALYWYRQSLGQGLEFLIYFQGNSAPDKSGLPSDRFSAERTGGSVSTLTIQRTQQEDSAVYLCASSFDRAPSYEQYFGPGTRLTVT.